This T cell receptor (beta chain) stems from a study of vaccination and CD4 T cells after COVID-19. This CDR3 has 16 amino acids. Germline values: CDR1 SGHTA, CDR2 FQGNSA. V gave up 2 bases and J gave up 6 bases, with 19 bases separating them. Worth noting for this clonotype: Its antigen remains unknown.

Cultured CD4+ T-cell DNA underwent Oncomine TCR Beta short-read sequencing. Using the QIAamp micro DNA kit, genomic DNA was extracted from the CD4+ T cells that had been cultured. TCRdb processed the PCR reads anew with MiXCR; each CDR3 protein has one entry. The table records 10,000 or so distinct CDR3 sequences, 50% to 60% of them present only once. Treatment in this sample: approximately 11-day PBMC culture with coronavirus spike peptide pools or control peptides (ViraFEST assay). V usage is TRBV7-2 and J usage is TRBJ1-2, with D tentatively TRBD1 (6 bases). Sequencing used CD4+ T cells from blood, cultured in vitro. The receptor was derived from a human donor who had recovered from COVID-19. The CDR3 reads CASSLTSRGPFDGYTF. DNA of the CDR3: TGTGCCAGCAGCTTAACCTCCCGGGGGCCATTCGATGGCTACACCTTC.